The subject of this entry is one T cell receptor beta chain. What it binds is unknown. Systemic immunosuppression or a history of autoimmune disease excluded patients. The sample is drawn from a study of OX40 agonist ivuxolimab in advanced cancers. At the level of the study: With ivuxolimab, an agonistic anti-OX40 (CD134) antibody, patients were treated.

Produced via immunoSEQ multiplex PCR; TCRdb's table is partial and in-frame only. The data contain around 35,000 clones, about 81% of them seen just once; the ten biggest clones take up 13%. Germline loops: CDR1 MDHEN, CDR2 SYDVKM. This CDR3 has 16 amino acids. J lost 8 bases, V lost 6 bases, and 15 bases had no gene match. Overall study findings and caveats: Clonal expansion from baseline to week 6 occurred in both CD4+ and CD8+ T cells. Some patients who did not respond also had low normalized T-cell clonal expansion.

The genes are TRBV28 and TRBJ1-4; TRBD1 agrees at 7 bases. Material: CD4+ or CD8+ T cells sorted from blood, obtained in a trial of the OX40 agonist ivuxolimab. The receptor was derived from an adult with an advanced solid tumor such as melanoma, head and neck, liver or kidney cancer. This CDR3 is CASSRGVGLGKEKLFF. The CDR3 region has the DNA TGTGCCAGCAGCAGGGGGGTGGGCCTAGGGAAGGAAAAACTGTTTTTT.